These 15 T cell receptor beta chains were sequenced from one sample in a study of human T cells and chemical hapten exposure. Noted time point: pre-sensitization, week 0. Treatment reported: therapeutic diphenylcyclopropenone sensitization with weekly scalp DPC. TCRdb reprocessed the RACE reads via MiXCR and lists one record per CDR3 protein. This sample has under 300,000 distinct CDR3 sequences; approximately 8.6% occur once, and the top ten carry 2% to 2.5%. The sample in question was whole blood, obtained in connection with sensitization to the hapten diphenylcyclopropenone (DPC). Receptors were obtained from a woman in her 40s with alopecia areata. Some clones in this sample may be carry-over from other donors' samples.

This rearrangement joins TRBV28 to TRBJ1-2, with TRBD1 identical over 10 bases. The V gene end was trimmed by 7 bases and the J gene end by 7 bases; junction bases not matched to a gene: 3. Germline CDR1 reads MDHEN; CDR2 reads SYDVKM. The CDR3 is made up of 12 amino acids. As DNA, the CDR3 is TGTGCCAGCAACAGACAGGGGGCTGGCTACACCTTC. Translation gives CASNRQGAGYTF.

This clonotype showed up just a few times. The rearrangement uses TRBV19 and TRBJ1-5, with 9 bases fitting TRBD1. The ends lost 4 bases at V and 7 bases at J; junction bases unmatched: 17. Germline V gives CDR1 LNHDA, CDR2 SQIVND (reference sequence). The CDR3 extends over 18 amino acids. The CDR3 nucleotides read TGTGCCAGTAGTACCCCCCCGGACAGGGGAAGGATCCGGCAGCCCCAGCATTTT. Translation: CASSTPPDRGRIRQPQHF.

This CDR3 is CASSVQGLAKNIQYF. The DNA for the CDR3 is TGCGCCAGCAGCGTACAGGGGTTGGCCAAAAACATTCAGTACTTC. The chain uses TRBV5-1 and TRBJ2-4; 7 positions agree with TRBD1. Germline assignment: CDR1 SGHRS and CDR2 YFSETQ. The CDR3 has 15 amino acids. V lost 4 bases, J lost 1 base, and 5 bases stayed unmatched.

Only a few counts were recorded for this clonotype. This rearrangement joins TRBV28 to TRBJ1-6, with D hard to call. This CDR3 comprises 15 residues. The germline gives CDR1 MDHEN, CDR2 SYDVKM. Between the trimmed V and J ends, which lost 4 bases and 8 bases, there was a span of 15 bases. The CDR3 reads CASSSTPPAHSPLHF. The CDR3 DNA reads TGTGCCAGCAGTTCGACCCCACCGGCCCATTCACCCCTCCACTTT.

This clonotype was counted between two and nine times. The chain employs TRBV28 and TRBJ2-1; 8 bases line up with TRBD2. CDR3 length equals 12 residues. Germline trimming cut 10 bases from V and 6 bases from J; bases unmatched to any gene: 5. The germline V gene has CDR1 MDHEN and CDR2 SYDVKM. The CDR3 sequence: CATTGTSNEQFF. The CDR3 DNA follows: TGTGCCACTACAGGGACTAGCAATGAGCAGTTCTTC.

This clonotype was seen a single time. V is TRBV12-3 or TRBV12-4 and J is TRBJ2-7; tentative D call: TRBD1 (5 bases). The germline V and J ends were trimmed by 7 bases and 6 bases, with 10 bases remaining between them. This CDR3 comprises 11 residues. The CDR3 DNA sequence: TGTGCCAGCACCTCGGACACCGAGCAGTACTTC. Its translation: CASTSDTEQYF.

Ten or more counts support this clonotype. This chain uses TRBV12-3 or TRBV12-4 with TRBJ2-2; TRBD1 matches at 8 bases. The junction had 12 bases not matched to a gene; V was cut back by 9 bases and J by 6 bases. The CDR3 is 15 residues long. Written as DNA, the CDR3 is TGTGCCAGTACCCTCGGGACAGGCTATCCCGGGGAGCTGTTTTTT. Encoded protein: CASTLGTGYPGELFF.

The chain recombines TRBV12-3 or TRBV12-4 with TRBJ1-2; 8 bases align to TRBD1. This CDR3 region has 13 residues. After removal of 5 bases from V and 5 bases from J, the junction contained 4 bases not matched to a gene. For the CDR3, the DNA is TGTGCCAGCAGTCGGACAGGGTTGTATGGCTACACCTTC. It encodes CASSRTGLYGYTF.

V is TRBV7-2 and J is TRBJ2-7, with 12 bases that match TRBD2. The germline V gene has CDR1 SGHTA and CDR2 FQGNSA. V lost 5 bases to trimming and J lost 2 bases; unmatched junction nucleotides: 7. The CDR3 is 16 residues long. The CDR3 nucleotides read TGTGCCAGCAGCCTCGACTGGACTAGCGGGACCTACGAGCAGTACTTC. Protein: CASSLDWTSGTYEQYF.

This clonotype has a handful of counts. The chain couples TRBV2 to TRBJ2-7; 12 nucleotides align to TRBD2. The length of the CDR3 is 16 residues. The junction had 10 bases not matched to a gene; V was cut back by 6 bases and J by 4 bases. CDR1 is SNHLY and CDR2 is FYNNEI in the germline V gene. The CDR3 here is CASRGQRTSGIYEQYF. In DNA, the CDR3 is TGTGCCAGCAGGGGACAGAGGACTAGCGGGATTTACGAGCAGTACTTC.

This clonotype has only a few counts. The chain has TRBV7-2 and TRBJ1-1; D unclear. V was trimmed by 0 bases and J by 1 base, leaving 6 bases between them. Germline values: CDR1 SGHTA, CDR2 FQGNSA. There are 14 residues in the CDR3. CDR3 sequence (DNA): TGTGCCAGCAGCTTAGCCCCGACGAACACTGAAGCTTTCTTT. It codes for CASSLAPTNTEAFF.

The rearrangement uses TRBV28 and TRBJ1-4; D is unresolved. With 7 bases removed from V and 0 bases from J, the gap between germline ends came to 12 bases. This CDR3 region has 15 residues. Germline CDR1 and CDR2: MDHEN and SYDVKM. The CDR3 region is CASNKGSATNEKLFF. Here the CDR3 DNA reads TGTGCCAGCAATAAAGGGTCTGCAACTAATGAAAAACTGTTTTTT.

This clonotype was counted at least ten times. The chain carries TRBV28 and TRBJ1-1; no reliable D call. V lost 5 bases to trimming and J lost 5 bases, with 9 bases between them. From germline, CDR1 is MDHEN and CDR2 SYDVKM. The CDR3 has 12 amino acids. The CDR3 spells CASSLGRTEAFF. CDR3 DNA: TGTGCCAGCAGTCTCGGGAGGACTGAAGCTTTCTTT.

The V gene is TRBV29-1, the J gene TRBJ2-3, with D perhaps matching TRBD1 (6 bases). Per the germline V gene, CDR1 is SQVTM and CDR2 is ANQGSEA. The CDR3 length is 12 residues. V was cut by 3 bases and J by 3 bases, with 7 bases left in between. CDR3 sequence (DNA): TGCAGCGTTGATCAGGGGACAGATACGCAGTATTTT. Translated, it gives CSVDQGTDTQYF.

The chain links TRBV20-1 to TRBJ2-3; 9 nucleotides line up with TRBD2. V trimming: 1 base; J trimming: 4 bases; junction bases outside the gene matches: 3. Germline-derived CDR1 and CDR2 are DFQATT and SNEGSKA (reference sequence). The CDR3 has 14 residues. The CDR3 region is CSARVVAGADTQYF. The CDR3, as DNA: TGCAGTGCTAGAGTAGTAGCGGGAGCAGATACGCAGTATTTT.